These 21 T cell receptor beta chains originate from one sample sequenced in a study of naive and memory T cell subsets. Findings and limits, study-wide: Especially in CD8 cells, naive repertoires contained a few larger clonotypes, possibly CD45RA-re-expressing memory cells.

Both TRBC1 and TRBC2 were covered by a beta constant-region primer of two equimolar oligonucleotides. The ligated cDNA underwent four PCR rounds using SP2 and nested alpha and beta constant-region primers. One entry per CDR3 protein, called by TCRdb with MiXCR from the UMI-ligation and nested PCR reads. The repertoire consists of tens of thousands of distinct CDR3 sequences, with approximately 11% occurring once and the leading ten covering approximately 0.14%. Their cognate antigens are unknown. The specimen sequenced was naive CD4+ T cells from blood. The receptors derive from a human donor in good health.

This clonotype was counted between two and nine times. The CDR3 coding sequence is TGTGCCAGCAGCTCAGGGGATCTCCGGGACCGGGCTAGCACAGATACGCAGTATTTT. Translated: CASSSGDLRDRASTDTQYF. The chain is built from TRBV7-9 and TRBJ2-3; TRBD1 might be the D (6 bases). Trimming shortened V by 4 bases and J by 0 bases, and 23 bases separated the two germline ends. CDR1 and CDR2 (germline): SEHNR, FQNEAQ (reference sequence). The CDR3 sequence is 19 residues long.

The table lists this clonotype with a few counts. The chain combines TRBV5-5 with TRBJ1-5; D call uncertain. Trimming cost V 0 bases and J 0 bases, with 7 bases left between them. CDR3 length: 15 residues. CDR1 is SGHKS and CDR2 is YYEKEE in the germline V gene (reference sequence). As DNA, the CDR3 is TGTGCCAGCAGCTTGGAAGGGTTTAGCAATCAGCCCCAGCATTTT. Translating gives CASSLEGFSNQPQHF.

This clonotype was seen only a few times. The CDR3 coding sequence is TGTGCCAGCAGCCAAGAGGGGGGAGAGACCCAGTACTTC. Translating it yields CASSQEGGETQYF. This sequence joins TRBV4-2 and TRBJ2-5, with D possibly TRBD2 on 6 matching bases. Per the germline V gene, CDR1 is LGHNA and CDR2 is YNFKEQ. The CDR3 loop spans 13 amino acids. The V end was cut by 0 bases, the J end by 4 bases, with 6 bases between.

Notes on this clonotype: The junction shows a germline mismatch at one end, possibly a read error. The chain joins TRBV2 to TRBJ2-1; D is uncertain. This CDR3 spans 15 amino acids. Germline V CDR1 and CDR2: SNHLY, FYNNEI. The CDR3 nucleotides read TGTGCCAACAGTGCGGCTCTCGGAGTCCCCATTGAGCAGTTCTTC. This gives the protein CANSAALGVPIEQFF.

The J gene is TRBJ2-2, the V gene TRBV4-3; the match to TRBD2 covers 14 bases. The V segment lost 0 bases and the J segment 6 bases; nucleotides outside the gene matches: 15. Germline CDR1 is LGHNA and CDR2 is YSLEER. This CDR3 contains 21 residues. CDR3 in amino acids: CASSQDYPPRLAGGPAGELFF. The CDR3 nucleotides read TGCGCCAGCAGCCAAGATTACCCCCCAAGACTAGCGGGAGGGCCCGCCGGGGAGCTGTTTTTT.

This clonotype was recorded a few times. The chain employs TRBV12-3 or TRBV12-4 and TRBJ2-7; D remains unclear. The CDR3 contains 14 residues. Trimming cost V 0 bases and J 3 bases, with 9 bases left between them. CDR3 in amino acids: CASSLARGYYEQYF. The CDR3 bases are TGTGCCAGCAGTTTAGCTAGAGGCTACTACGAGCAGTACTTC.

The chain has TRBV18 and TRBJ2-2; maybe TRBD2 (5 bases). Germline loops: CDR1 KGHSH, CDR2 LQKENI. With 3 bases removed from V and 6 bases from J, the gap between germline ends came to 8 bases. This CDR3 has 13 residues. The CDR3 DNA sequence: TGTGCCAGCTCACCCGAGGGCGCCGGGGAGCTGTTTTTT. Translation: CASSPEGAGELFF.

In DNA form, the CDR3 reads TGCGCCAGCAGCTTGCGGGGAGGGCCTCGGGAGCAGTACTTC. It translates to CASSLRGGPREQYF. The genes are TRBV5-1 and TRBJ2-7; 7 positions agree with TRBD2. The CDR3 has 14 amino acids. The J segment lost 7 bases and the V segment lost 1 base, leaving 8 bases of the junction unmatched. Germline values: CDR1 SGHRS, CDR2 YFSETQ. The whole variable domain, filled in from reference TRBV5-1 and TRBJ2-7, reads KAGVTQTPRYLIKTRGQQVTLSCSPISGHRSVSWYQQTPGQGLQFLFEYFSETQRNKGNFPGRFSGRQFSNSRSEMNVSTLELGDSALYLCASSLRGGPREQYFGPGTRLTVT.

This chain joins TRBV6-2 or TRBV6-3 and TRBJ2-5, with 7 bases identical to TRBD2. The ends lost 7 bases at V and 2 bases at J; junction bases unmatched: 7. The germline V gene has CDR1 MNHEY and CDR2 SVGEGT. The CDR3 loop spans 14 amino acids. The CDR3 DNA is TGTGCCAGCACGGGGCTAGCGGTTCAAGAGACCCAGTACTTC. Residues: CASTGLAVQETQYF.

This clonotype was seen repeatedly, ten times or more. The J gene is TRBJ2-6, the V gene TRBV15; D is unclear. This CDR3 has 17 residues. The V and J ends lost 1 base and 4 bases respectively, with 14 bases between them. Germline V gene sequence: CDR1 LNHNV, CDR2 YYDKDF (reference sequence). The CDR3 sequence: CATSRVLTMSGANVLTF. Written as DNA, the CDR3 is TGTGCCACCAGCAGAGTGTTGACGATGTCCGGGGCCAACGTCCTGACTTTC.

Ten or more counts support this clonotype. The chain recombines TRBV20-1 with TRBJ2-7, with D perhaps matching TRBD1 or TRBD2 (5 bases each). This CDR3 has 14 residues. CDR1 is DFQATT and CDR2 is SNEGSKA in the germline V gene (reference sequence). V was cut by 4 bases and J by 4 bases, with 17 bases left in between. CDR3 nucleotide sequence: TGCAGTGCTACGAGAGAGGGCAGGGAGTACGAGCAGTACTTC. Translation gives CSATREGREYEQYF.

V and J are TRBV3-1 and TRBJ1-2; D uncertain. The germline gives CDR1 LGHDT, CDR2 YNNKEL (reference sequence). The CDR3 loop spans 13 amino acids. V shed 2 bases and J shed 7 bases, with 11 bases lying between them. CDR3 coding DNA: TGTGCCAGCAGCCAAAGCACCCTCCGTGGCTACACCTTC. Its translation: CASSQSTLRGYTF.

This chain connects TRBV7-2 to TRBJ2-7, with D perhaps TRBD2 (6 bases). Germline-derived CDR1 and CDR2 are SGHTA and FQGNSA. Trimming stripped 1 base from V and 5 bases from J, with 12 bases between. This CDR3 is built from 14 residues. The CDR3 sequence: CASSLGAGRDEQYF. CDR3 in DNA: TGTGCCAGCAGCTTAGGGGCGGGACGAGACGAGCAGTACTTC.

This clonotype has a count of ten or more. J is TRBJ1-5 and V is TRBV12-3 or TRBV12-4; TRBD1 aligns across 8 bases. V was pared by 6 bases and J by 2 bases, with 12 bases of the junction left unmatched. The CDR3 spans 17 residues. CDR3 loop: CASSPSFQGAGNQPQHF. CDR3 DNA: TGTGCCAGCAGCCCTTCCTTCCAGGGGGCGGGCAATCAGCCCCAGCATTTT.

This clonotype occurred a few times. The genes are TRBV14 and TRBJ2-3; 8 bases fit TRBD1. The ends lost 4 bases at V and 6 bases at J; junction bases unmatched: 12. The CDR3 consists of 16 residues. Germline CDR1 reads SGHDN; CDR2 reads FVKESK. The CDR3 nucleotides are TGTGCCAGCAGCCTCCGTCGACAGGGGTCTTTGGATACGCAGTATTTT. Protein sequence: CASSLRRQGSLDTQYF. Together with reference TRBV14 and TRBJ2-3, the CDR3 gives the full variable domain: EAGVTQFPSHSVIEKGQTVTLRCDPISGHDNLYWYRRVMGKEIKFLLHFVKESKQDESGMPNNRFLAERTGGTYSTLKVQPAELEDSGVYFCASSLRRQGSLDTQYFGPGTRLTVL.

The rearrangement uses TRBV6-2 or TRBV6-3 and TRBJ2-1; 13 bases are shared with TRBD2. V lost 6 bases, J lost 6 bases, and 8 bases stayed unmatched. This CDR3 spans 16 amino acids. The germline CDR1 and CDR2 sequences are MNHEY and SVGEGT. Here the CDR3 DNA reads TGTGCCAGCAGGGAGCGAGGGACTAGCGGGACCAATGAGCAGTTCTTC. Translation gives CASRERGTSGTNEQFF.

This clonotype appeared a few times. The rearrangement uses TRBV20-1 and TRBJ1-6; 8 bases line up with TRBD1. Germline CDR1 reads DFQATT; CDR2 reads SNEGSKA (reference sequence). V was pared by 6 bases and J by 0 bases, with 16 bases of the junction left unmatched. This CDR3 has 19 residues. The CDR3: CSAPRTGRLGLSYNSPLHF. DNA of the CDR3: TGCAGTGCCCCGAGGACAGGGCGATTGGGGCTCTCCTATAATTCACCCCTCCACTTT.

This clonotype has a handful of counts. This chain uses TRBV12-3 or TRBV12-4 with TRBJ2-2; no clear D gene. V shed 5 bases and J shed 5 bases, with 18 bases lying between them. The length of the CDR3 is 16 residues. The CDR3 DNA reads TGTGCCAGCAGTCCAGGTCGCCCCTTGAGGACCGGGGAGCTGTTTTTT. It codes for CASSPGRPLRTGELFF.

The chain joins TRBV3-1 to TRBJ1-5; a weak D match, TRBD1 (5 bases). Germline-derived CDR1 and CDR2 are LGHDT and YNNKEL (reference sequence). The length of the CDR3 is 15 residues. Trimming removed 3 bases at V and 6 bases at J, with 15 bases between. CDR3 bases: TGTGCCAGCAGCCAGGGGGTTGAGGGAGGTCAGCCCCAGCATTTT. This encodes CASSQGVEGGQPQHF. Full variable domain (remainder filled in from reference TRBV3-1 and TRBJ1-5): DTAVSQTPKYLVTQMGNDKSIKCEQNLGHDTMYWYKQDSKKFLKIMFSYNNKELIINETVPNRFSPKSPDKAHLNLHINSLELGDSAVYFCASSQGVEGGQPQHFGDGTRLSIL.

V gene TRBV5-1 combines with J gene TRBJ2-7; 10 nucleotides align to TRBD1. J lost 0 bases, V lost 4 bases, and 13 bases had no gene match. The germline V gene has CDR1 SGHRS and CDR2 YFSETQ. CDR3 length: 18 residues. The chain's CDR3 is CASSHPGQGNKPSYEQYF. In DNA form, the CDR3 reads TGCGCCAGCAGCCACCCGGGACAGGGGAATAAACCCTCCTACGAGCAGTACTTC.

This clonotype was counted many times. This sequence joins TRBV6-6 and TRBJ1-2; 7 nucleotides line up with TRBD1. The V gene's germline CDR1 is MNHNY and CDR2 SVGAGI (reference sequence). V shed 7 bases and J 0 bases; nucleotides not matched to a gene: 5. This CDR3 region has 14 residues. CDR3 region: CASNRDSANYGYTF. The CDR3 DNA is TGTGCCAGCAATAGGGACAGCGCTAACTATGGCTACACCTTC.